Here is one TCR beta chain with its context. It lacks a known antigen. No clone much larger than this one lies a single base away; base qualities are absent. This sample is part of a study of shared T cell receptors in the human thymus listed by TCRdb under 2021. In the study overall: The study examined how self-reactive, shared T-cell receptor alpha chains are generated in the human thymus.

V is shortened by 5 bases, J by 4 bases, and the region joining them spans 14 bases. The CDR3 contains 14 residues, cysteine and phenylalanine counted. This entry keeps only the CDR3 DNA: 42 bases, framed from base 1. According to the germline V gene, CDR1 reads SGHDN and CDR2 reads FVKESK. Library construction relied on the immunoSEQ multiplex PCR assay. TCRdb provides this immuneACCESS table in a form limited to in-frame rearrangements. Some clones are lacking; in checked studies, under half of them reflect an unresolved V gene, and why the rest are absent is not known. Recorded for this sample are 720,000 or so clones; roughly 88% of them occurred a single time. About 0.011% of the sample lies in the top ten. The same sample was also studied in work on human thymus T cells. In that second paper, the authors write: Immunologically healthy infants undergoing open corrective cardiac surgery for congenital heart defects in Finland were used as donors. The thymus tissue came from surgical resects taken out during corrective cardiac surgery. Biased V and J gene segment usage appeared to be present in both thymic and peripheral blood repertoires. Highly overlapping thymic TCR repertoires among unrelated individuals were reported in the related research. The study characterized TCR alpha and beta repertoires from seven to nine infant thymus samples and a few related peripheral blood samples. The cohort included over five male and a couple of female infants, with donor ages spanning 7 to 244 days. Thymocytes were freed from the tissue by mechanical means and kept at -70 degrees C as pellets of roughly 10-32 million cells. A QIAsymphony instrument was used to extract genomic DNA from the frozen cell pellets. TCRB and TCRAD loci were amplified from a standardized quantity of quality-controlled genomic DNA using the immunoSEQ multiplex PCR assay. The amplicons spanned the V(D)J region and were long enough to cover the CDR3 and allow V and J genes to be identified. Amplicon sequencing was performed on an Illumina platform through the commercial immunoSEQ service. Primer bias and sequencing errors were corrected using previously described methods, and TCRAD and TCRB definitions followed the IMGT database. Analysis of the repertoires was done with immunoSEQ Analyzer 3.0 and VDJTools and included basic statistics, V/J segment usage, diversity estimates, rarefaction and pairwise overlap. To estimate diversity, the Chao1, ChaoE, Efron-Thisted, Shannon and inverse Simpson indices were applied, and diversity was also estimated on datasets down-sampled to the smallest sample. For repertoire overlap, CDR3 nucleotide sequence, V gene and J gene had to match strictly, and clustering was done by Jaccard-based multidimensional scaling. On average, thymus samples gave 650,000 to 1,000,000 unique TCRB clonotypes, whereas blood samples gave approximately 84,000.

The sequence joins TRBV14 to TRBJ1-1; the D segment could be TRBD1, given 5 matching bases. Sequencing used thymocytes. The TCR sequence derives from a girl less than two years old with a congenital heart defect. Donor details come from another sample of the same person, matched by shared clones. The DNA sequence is TGTGCCAGCAGCTCCCCGGGGGGATTCACTGAAGCTTTCTTT. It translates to CASSSPGGFTEAFF.